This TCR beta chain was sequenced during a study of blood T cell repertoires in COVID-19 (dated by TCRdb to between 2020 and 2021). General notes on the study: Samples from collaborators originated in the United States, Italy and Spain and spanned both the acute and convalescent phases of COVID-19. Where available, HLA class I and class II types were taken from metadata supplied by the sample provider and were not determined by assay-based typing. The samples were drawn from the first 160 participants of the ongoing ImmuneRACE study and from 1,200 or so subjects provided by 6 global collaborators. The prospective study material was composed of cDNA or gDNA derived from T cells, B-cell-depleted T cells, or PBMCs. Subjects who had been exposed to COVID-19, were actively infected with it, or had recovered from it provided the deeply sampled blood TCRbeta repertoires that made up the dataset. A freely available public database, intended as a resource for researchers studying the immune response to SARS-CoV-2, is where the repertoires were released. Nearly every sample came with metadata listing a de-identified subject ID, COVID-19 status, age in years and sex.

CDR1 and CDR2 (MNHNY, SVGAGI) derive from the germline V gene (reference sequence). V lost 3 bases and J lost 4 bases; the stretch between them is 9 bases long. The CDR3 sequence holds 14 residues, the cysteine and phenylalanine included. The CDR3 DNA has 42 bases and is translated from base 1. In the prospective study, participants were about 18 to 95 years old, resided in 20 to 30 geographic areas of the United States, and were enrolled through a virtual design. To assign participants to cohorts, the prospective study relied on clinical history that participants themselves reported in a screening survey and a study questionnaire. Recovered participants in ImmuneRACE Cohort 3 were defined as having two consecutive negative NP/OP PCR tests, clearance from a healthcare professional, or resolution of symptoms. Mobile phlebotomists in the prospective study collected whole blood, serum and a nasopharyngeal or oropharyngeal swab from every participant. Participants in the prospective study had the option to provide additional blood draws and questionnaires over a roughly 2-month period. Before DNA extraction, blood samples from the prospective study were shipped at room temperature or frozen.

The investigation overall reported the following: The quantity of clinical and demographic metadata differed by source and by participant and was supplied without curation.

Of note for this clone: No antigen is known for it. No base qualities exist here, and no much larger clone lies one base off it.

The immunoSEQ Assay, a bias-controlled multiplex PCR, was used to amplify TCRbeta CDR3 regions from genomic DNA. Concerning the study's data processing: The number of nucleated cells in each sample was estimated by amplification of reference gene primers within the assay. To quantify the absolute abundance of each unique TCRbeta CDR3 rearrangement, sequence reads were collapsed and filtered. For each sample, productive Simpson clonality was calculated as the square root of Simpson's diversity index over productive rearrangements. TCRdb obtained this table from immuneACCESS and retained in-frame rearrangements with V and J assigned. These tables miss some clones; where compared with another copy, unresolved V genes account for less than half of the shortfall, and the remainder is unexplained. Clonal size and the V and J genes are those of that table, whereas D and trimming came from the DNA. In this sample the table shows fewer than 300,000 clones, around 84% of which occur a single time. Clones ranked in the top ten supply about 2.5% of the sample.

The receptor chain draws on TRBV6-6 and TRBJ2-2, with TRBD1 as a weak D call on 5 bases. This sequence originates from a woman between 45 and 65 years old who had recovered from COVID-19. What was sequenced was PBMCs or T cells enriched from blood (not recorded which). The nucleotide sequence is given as TGTGCCAGCAGTTATTTGACAGTCACCGGGGAGCTGTTTTTT. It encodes CASSYLTVTGELFF.